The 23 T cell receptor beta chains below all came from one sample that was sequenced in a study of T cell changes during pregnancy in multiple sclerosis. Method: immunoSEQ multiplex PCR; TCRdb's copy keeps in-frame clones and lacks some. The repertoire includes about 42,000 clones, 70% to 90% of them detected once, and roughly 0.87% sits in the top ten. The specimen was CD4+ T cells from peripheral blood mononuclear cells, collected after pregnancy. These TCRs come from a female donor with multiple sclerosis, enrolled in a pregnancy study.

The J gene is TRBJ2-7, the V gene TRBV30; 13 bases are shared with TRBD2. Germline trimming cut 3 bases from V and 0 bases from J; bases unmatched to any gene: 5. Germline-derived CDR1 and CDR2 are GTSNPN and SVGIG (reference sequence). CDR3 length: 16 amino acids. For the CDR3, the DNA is TGTGCCTGGAGCCGCCGACTAGCGGGGGGCTCCTACGAGCAGTACTTC. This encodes CAWSRRLAGGSYEQYF.

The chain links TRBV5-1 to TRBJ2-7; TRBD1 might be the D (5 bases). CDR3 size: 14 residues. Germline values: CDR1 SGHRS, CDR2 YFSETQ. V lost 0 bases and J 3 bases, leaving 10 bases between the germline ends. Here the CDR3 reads CASSLGQGNYEQYF. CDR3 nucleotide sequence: TGCGCCAGCAGCTTGGGTCAGGGAAACTACGAGCAGTACTTC. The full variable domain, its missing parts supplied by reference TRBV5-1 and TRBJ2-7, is KAGVTQTPRYLIKTRGQQVTLSCSPISGHRSVSWYQQTPGQGLQFLFEYFSETQRNKGNFPGRFSGRQFSNSRSEMNVSTLELGDSALYLCASSLGQGNYEQYFGPGTRLTVT.

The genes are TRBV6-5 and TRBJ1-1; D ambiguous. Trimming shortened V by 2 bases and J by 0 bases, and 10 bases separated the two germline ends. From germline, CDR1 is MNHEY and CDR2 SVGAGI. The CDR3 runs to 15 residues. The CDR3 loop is CASSYMGVVNTEAFF. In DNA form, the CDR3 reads TGTGCCAGCAGTTACATGGGAGTGGTGAACACTGAAGCTTTCTTT.

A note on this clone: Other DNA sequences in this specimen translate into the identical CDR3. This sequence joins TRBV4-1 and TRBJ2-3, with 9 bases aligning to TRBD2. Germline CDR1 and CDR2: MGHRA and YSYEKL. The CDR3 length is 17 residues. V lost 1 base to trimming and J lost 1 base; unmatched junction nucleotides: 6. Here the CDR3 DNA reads TGCGCCAGCAGCCAAGGCGGCGCGGGGGGGGGCACAGATACGCAGTATTTT. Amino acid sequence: CASSQGGAGGGTDTQYF.

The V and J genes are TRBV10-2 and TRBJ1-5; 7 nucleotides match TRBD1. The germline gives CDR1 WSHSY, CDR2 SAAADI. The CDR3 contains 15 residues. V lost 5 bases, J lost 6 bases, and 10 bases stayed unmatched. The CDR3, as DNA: TGCGCCAGCAGTTCAGGGGACAGCCTTGTTCAGCCCCAGCATTTT. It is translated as CASSSGDSLVQPQHF.

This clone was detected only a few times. DNA for the CDR3: TGTGCCAGCAGCCAAAGGCGACAGGTCTATGGCTACACCTTC. Protein product: CASSQRRQVYGYTF. The rearrangement uses TRBV6-1 and TRBJ1-2; perhaps TRBD1 as D (6 bases). V lost 6 bases to trimming and J lost 4 bases, with 15 bases between them. The germline gives CDR1 MNHNS, CDR2 SASEGT. CDR3 size: 14 residues.

In nucleotides, the CDR3 is TGCGCCAGCAGCCAAGGAGGCTCGAACACCGGGGAGCTGTTTTTT. Translating it yields CASSQGGSNTGELFF. This chain joins TRBV4-3 and TRBJ2-2; D call uncertain. The CDR3 has 15 amino acids. V gave up 1 base and J gave up 0 bases, with 6 bases separating them. CDR1 is LGHNA, CDR2 YSLEER, per germline.

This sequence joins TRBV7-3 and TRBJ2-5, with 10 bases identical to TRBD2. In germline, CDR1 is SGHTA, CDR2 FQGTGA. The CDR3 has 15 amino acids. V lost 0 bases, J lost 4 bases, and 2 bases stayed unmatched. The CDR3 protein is CASSLTSSGGETQYF. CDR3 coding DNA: TGTGCCAGCAGCTTAACGTCTAGCGGGGGAGAGACCCAGTACTTC.

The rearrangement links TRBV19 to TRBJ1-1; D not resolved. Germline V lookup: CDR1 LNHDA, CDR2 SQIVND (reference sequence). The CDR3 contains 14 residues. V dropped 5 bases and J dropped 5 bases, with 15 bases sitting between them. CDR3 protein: CASSQHSPGTEAFF. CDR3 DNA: TGTGCCAGTAGTCAACATTCCCCGGGGACTGAAGCTTTCTTT.

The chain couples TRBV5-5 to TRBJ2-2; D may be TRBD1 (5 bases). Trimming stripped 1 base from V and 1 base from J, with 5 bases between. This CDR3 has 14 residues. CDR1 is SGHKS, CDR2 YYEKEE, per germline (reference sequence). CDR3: CASSLTGNTGELFF. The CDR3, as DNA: TGTGCCAGCAGCTTGACAGGGAACACCGGGGAGCTGTTTTTT.

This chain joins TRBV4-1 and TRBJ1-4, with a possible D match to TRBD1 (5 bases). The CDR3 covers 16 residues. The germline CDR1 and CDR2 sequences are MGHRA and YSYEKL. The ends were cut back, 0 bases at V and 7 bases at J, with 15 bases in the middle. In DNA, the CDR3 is TGCGCCAGCAGCCAAGAGATCCAGGGTCGTGGTGAAAAACTGTTTTTT. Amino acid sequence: CASSQEIQGRGEKLFF.

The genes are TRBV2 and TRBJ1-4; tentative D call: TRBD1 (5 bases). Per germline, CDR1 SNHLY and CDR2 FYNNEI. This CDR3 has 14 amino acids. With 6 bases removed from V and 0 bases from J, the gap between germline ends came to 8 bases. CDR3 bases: TGTGCCAGCAGGACAGATTCAACTAATGAAAAACTGTTTTTT. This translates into CASRTDSTNEKLFF.

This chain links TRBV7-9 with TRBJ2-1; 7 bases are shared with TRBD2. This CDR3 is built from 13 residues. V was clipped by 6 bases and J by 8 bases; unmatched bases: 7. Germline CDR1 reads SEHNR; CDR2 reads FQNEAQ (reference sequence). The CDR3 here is CASSQWGGDEQFF. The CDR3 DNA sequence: TGTGCCAGCAGTCAATGGGGGGGGGATGAGCAGTTCTTC.

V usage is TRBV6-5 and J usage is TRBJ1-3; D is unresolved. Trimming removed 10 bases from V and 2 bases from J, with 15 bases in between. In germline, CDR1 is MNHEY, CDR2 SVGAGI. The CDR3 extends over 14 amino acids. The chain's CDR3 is CATKPGITGNTIYF. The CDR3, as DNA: TGTGCCACCAAGCCGGGTATCACTGGAAACACCATATATTTT.

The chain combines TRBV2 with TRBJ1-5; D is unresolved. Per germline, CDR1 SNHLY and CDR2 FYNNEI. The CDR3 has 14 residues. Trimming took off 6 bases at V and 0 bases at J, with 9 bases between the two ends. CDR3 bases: TGTGCCAGCAGCCTCCTTTATAGCAATCAGCCCCAGCATTTT. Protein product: CASSLLYSNQPQHF.

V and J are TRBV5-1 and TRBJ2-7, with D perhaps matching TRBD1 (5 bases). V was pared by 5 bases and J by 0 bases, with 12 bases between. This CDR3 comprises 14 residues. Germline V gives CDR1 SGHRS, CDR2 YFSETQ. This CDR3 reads CASRDQQVSYEQYF. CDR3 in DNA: TGCGCCAGCAGGGATCAACAGGTCTCCTACGAGCAGTACTTC.

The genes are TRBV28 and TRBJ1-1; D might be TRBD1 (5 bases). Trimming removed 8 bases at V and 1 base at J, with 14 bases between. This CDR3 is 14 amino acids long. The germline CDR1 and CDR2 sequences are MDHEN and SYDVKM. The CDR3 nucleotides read TGTGCCAGCGCCCCCGGGGGGTGGAACACTGAAGCTTTCTTT. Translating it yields CASAPGGWNTEAFF. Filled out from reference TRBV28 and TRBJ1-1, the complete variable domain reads DVKVTQSSRYLVKRTGEKVFLECVQDMDHENMFWYRQDPGLGLRLIYFSYDVKMKEKGDIPEGYSVSREKKERFSLILESASTNQTSMYLCASAPGGWNTEAFFGQGTRLTVV.

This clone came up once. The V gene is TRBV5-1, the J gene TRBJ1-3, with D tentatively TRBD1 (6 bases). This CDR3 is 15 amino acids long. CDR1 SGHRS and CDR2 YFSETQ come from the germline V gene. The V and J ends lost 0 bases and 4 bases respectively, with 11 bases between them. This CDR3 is CASSLDQGMGNTIYF. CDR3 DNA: TGCGCCAGCAGCTTGGATCAGGGGATGGGAAACACCATATATTTT.

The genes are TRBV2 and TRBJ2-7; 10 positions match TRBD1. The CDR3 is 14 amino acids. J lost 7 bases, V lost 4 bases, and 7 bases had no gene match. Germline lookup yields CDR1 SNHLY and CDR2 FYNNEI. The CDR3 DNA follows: TGTGCCAGCAGTGTCAGACAGGGGGCGTATGAGCAGTACTTC. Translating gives CASSVRQGAYEQYF.

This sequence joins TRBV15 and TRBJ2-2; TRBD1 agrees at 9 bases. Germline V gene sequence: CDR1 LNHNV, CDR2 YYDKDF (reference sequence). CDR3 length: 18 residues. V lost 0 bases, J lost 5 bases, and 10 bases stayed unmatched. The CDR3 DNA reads TGTGCCACCAGCAGAGATACACCGGGACAGGGTCGTACCGGGGAGCTGTTTTTT. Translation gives CATSRDTPGQGRTGELFF.

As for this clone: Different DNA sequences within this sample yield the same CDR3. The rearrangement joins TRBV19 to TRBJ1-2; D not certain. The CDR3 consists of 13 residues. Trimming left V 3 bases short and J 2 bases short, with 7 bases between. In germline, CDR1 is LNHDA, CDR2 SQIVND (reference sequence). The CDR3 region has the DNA TGTGCCAGTAGTATCGTCGGGAACTATGGCTACACCTTC. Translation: CASSIVGNYGYTF. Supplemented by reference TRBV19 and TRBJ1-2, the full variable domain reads DGGITQSPKYLFRKEGQNVTLSCEQNLNHDAMYWYRQDPGQGLRLIYYSQIVNDFQKGDIAEGYSVSREKKESFPLTVTSAQKNPTAFYLCASSIVGNYGYTFGSGTRLTVV.

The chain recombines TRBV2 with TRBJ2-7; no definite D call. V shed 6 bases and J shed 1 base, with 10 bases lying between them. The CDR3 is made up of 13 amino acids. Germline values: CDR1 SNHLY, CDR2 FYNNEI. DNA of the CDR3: TGTGCCAGCAGCTCGACCGGGTCCTACGAGCAGTACTTC. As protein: CASSSTGSYEQYF.

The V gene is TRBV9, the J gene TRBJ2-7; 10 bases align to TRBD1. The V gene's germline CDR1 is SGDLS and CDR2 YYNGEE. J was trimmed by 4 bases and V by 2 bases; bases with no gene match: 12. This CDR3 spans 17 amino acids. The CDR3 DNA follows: TGTGCCAGCAGCGTTGGGGGATTGAGGGACAGGGGTTACGAGCAGTACTTC. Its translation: CASSVGGLRDRGYEQYF.